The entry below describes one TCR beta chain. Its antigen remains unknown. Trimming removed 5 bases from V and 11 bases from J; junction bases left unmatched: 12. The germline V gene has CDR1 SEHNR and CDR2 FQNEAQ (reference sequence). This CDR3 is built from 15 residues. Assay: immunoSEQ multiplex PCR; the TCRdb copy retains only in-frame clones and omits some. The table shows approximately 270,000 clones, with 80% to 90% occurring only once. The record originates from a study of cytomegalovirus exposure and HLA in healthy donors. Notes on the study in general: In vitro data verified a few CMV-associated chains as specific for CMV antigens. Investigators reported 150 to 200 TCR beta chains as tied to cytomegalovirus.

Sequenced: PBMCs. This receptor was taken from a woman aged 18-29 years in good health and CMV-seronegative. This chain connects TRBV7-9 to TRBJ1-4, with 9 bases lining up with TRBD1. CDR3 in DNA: TGTGCCAGCAGCCCCCGACAGGGGGGCTCGGGGAAACTGTTTTTT. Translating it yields CASSPRQGGSGKLFF.